The present entry profiles one TCR beta chain with its context. This CDR3 contains 13 residues. CDR1 is MNHEY, CDR2 SVGAGI, per germline. The V gene lost 6 bases and the J gene lost 0 bases, with 6 bases spanning the gap. Produced via immunoSEQ multiplex PCR; TCRdb's table is partial and in-frame only. The top ten clones hold about a sixth of a sample with about 62,000 clones, 80% to 90% of them seen once. The source of the sample is a study of blood T cell repertoires in COVID-19. The clonotype comes from a woman aged 60-75 years with COVID-19, enrolled during active disease. V usage is TRBV6-5 and J usage is TRBJ1-3; a weak D match, TRBD1 (6 bases). Sequences were obtained from peripheral blood. CDR3 nucleotide sequence: TGTGCCAGCAGGGACAGCTCTGGAAACACCATATATTTT. Translated, it gives CASRDSSGNTIYF.